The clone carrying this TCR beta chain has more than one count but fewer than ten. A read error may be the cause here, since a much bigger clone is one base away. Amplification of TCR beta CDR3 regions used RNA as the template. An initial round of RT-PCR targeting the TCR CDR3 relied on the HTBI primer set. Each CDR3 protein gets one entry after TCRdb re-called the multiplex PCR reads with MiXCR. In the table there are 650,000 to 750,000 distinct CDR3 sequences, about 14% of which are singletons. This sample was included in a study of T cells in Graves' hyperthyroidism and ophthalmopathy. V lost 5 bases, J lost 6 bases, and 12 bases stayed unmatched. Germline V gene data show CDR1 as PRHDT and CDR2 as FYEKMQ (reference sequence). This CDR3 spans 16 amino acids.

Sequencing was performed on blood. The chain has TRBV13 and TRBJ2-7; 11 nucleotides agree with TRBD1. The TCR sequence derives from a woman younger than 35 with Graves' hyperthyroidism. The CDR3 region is CASSPETPGQGGEQYF. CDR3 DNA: TGTGCCAGCAGCCCCGAAACCCCGGGACAGGGGGGCGAGCAGTACTTC.